The sequence of this T cell receptor (beta chain) was determined in a study of T cell responses to AZD1222 COVID-19 vaccine. Findings and limits, study-wide: The repertoires were collected only after the peak T cell response. Possibly, clonal diversity was underestimated; donors were largely white British and included more females.

Method: immunoSEQ multiplex PCR; TCRdb's copy keeps in-frame clones and lacks some. This sample has 150,000 to 200,000 clones, with approximately 90% found just once. The V segment lost 3 bases and the J segment 4 bases; nucleotides outside the gene matches: 1. This CDR3 has 14 amino acids. CDR1 and CDR2 from the germline V gene are MNHEY and SVGEGT. Comments on this clone: The antigen is not known.

The TCR was taken from an adult who received the AZD1222 COVID-19 vaccine. Sequenced material: peripheral blood, taken 28 days after the second AZD1222 dose. This chain uses TRBV6-2 or TRBV6-3 with TRBJ1-2, with 11 positions matching TRBD1. The CDR3 region is CASSYGTGGYGYTF. The CDR3 nucleotides read TGTGCCAGCAGTTATGGGACAGGGGGCTATGGCTACACCTTC.